This T cell receptor (beta chain) is from a study of T cell changes during pregnancy in multiple sclerosis. V was trimmed by 6 bases and J by 6 bases, leaving 21 bases between them. CDR3 size: 15 residues. Germline V CDR1 and CDR2: MDHEN, SYDVKM. TCRdb keeps only in-frame clones here, not all; method: immunoSEQ multiplex PCR. Among about 31,000 clones listed, 90% to 95% were seen once. This clone was seen more than once but under ten times. The sequence was obtained from a female donor with multiple sclerosis, enrolled in a pregnancy study. J is TRBJ2-7 and V is TRBV28; maybe TRBD1 (6 bases). Material: CD4+ T cells from peripheral blood mononuclear cells, obtained in the second trimester of pregnancy. CDR3: CASSTSQGGRSEQYF. CDR3 DNA sequence: TGTGCCAGCAGCACGTCACAGGGCGGCCGGTCCGAGCAGTACTTC.